The 32 T cell receptor beta chains below all came from one sample that was sequenced in a study of human thymus T cells. Here immunoSEQ multiplex PCR was the method, and the copy in TCRdb shows in-frame clones only, minus some. The sample contains some 50,000 clones, around 95% of which appear only once. The specimen sequenced was blood. The receptors come from a girl under two years old with a congenital heart defect but otherwise immunologically healthy.

The count of this clone is one. This sequence joins TRBV10-1 and TRBJ2-1; 11 bases fit TRBD2. V was clipped by 3 bases and J by 1 base; unmatched bases: 14. The CDR3 totals 20 residues. Germline V CDR1 and CDR2: WNHNN, SYGVQD (reference sequence). The CDR3 is CASSDPSNRLAGRSYNEQFF. Written as DNA, the CDR3 is TGCGCCAGCAGTGACCCCTCCAATCGACTAGCGGGGAGGTCCTACAATGAGCAGTTCTTC.

V is TRBV27 and J is TRBJ1-3; 7 bases are a match to TRBD1. V lost 5 bases to trimming and J lost 0 bases; unmatched junction nucleotides: 7. Per the germline V gene, CDR1 is MNHEY and CDR2 is SMNVEV (reference sequence). The CDR3 sequence is 16 residues long. CDR3 coding DNA: TGTGCCAGCAGTCCCAGACAGGGATACTCTGGAAACACCATATATTTT. The encoded protein is CASSPRQGYSGNTIYF.

This chain uses TRBV19 with TRBJ1-5; possible D gene TRBD1, 5 bases. Germline CDR1 is LNHDA and CDR2 is SQIVND (reference sequence). The CDR3 totals 13 residues. Deletions cut 8 bases from V and 4 bases from J, with 12 bases between. As DNA, the CDR3 is TGTGCCAGTTCTCTGGGGCGAAATCAGCCCCAGCATTTT. Encoded protein: CASSLGRNQPQHF.

The genes are TRBV6-5 and TRBJ2-7; TRBD2 is a possible D gene (5 bases). V lost 5 bases, J lost 2 bases, and 10 bases lay in between. The CDR3 runs 13 residues. Germline V gene sequence: CDR1 MNHEY, CDR2 SVGAGI. The CDR3 coding sequence is TGTGCCAGCAGTCAGGCGGGTACCTACGAGCAGTACTTC. This codes for CASSQAGTYEQYF.

This sequence joins TRBV28 and TRBJ1-3; the D is unclear. The CDR3 length is 15 residues. CDR1 is MDHEN and CDR2 is SYDVKM in the germline V gene. Trimming removed 2 bases from V and 2 bases from J, with 10 bases in between. CDR3 region: CASSLGRGTGNTIYF. For the CDR3, the DNA is TGTGCCAGCAGTTTAGGGCGGGGAACTGGAAACACCATATATTTT. The variable domain in full, completed from reference TRBV28 and TRBJ1-3, reads DVKVTQSSRYLVKRTGEKVFLECVQDMDHENMFWYRQDPGLGLRLIYFSYDVKMKEKGDIPEGYSVSREKKERFSLILESASTNQTSMYLCASSLGRGTGNTIYFGEGSWLTVV.

The table lists this clone with a few counts. The rearrangement joins TRBV5-1 to TRBJ2-1; D not certain. The length of the CDR3 is 16 residues. The germline gives CDR1 SGHRS, CDR2 YFSETQ. The germline V and J ends were trimmed by 0 bases and 4 bases, with 14 bases remaining between them. The DNA of the CDR3 is TGCGCCAGCAGCTTGGTTTGGCCCCGAGGATACAATGAGCAGTTCTTC. Its protein is CASSLVWPRGYNEQFF.

This CDR3 reads CASGLVWTTDTQYF. As DNA, the CDR3 is TGTGCTAGTGGTTTGGTTTGGACTACAGATACGCAGTATTTT. This chain connects TRBV12-5 to TRBJ2-3, with D perhaps matching TRBD2 (5 bases). V was trimmed by 0 bases and J by 3 bases, leaving 7 bases between them. The length of the CDR3 is 14 residues. Per germline, CDR1 LGHNT and CDR2 FRNRAP.

V and J are TRBV9 and TRBJ2-5; the D gene is possibly TRBD2 (5 bases). The V and J ends lost 0 bases and 5 bases respectively, with 14 bases between them. The germline CDR1 and CDR2 sequences are SGDLS and YYNGEE. The CDR3 length is 15 residues. The CDR3 sequence: CASSVAGYVGETQYF. CDR3 bases: TGTGCCAGCAGCGTAGCGGGATACGTCGGGGAGACCCAGTACTTC.

The genes are TRBV4-1 and TRBJ2-1; 15 bases map to TRBD2. V trimming: 5 bases; J trimming: 5 bases; junction bases outside the gene matches: 4. Germline-derived CDR1 and CDR2 are MGHRA and YSYEKL. The CDR3 totals 16 residues. CDR3 region: CASSFRTSGRDNEQFF. In nucleotides, the CDR3 is TGCGCCAGCAGCTTCCGGACTAGCGGGAGGGACAATGAGCAGTTCTTC.

The V call is TRBV7-2, the J call TRBJ1-5; D may be TRBD1 (5 bases). The CDR3 contains 13 residues. CDR1 and CDR2 from the germline V gene are SGHTA and FQGNSA. V shed 5 bases and J shed 10 bases, with 15 bases lying between them. The CDR3 reads CASSPGVWDPQHF. CDR3 in DNA: TGTGCCAGCAGCCCTGGGGTCTGGGACCCCCAGCATTTT.

V is TRBV4-2 and J is TRBJ2-7; 8 bases are shared with TRBD2. The CDR3 is 15 amino acids. V was clipped by 0 bases and J by 5 bases; unmatched bases: 6. CDR1 and CDR2 from the germline V gene are LGHNA and YNFKEQ. The CDR3 nucleotides read TGTGCCAGCAGCCAAGATCCAGCGGGAGCGAACGAGCAGTACTTC. Translation gives CASSQDPAGANEQYF.

The chain couples TRBV11-3 to TRBJ1-3; possibly TRBD1 for D (5 bases). Germline V gene sequence: CDR1 SGHNT, CDR2 YENEEA. The CDR3 sequence is 17 residues long. The V end lost 7 bases, the J end lost 6 bases, and 25 bases lay between the germline ends. The CDR3 here is CASMDDSQGLLANTIYF. In DNA form, the CDR3 reads TGTGCCAGCATGGATGACAGTCAAGGTCTCTTGGCAAACACCATATATTTT.

The J gene is TRBJ1-5, the V gene TRBV9; no definite D call. Deletions cut 4 bases from V and 4 bases from J, with 15 bases between. CDR1 is SGDLS and CDR2 is YYNGEE in the germline V gene. The CDR3 runs to 15 residues. CDR3 in amino acids: CASSPSGSSNQPQHF. CDR3 DNA: TGTGCCAGCAGCCCCTCCGGGTCCTCTAATCAGCCCCAGCATTTT.

The V gene is TRBV5-4, the J gene TRBJ1-1; no firm D call. This CDR3 has 15 residues. V lost 3 bases to trimming and J lost 4 bases, with 16 bases between them. The germline V gene encodes CDR1 SGHNT and CDR2 YYREEE (reference sequence). The CDR3 region has the DNA TGTGCCAGCAGCTCCAGACCGACCACGGGCACTGAAGCTTTCTTT. Its protein product is CASSSRPTTGTEAFF.

The gene calls are TRBV6-5 and TRBJ1-2; D is undetermined. The V end lost 6 bases, the J end lost 8 bases, and 13 bases lay between the germline ends. Germline CDR1 MNHEY, CDR2 SVGAGI. This CDR3 is built from 12 residues. CDR3 sequence: CASSTPTTGYTF. The CDR3 DNA reads as TGTGCCAGCAGCACTCCGACAACAGGCTACACCTTC.

The chain joins TRBV5-1 to TRBJ2-1; 7 bases line up with TRBD2. Trimming at V came to 7 bases and at J to 1 base, leaving 8 bases not matched to a gene. The CDR3 loop spans 15 amino acids. Germline loops: CDR1 SGHRS, CDR2 YFSETQ. In DNA, the CDR3 is TGCGCCAGCCGTCCCCGGGACTATTCCTACAATGAGCAGTTCTTC. The encoded protein is CASRPRDYSYNEQFF.

This clone was seen only a few times. V usage is TRBV7-9 and J usage is TRBJ1-2; D not resolved. Trimming cost V 5 bases and J 0 bases, with 4 bases left between them. The V gene's germline CDR1 is SEHNR and CDR2 FQNEAQ (reference sequence). The CDR3 is 12 amino acids. The CDR3 reads CASSASNYGYTF. The CDR3 DNA is TGTGCCAGCAGCGCCTCTAACTATGGCTACACCTTC.

The V call is TRBV6-4, the J call TRBJ2-7; 16 nucleotides match TRBD2. Germline trimming cut 7 bases from V and 3 bases from J; bases unmatched to any gene: 12. The length of the CDR3 is 18 residues. CDR1 is MRHNA and CDR2 is SNTAGT in the germline V gene. CDR3 nucleotides: TGTGCCAGCAAGCCGGGACTAGCGGGAGGGCCTCGGGACTACGAGCAGTACTTC. Protein product: CASKPGLAGGPRDYEQYF.

V and J are TRBV21-1 and TRBJ1-1; the tabulated D call, TRBD1, remains unverified against the DNA. TRBV21-1 constitutes a pseudogene. The CDR3 contains 17 residues. The CDR3 coding sequence is TGTGCCAGCAGCAAAGCAGGGGGCCGGGTCATGAACACTGAAGCTTTCTTT. As protein: CASSKAGGRVMNTEAFF.

Here the CDR3 DNA reads TGTGCCAGCAGCCCCCGGGGGTTAAACTATGGCTACACCTTC. It encodes CASSPRGLNYGYTF. This chain links TRBV14 with TRBJ1-2; a possible D gene is TRBD1 (5 bases). V was pared by 4 bases and J by 2 bases, with 11 bases between. Germline assignment: CDR1 SGHDN and CDR2 FVKESK. The CDR3 has 14 amino acids.

The V call is TRBV6-6, the J call TRBJ1-5; 7 bases line up with TRBD1. The CDR3 is 13 residues long. The germline V gene has CDR1 MNHNY and CDR2 SVGAGI (reference sequence). V was pared by 6 bases and J by 6 bases, with 5 bases of the junction left unmatched. The CDR3 DNA reads TGTGCCAGCAGCCCACAGGGGCTTCAGCCCCAGCATTTT. Translation gives CASSPQGLQPQHF.

The chain employs TRBV2 and TRBJ1-1; D gene uncertain. The CDR3 covers 15 residues. V lost 7 bases and J lost 5, with 20 bases in between. Germline lookup yields CDR1 SNHLY and CDR2 FYNNEI. CDR3 sequence (DNA): TGTGCCAGCACTGCCTTGGCCCGATCCGGAACTGAAGCTTTCTTT. Protein sequence: CASTALARSGTEAFF.

The V and J genes are TRBV10-3 and TRBJ1-2; 7 nucleotides line up with TRBD1. The CDR3 sequence is 19 residues long. Germline values: CDR1 ENHRY, CDR2 SYGVKD. With 3 bases clipped from V and 4 bases from J, the junction kept 20 bases outside the gene matches. The chain's CDR3 is CAISDFITGDAISPYGYTF. The DNA for the CDR3 is TGTGCCATCAGTGACTTCATTACAGGGGATGCGATTAGTCCCTATGGCTACACCTTC.

Only one count was recorded for this clone. The chain is built from TRBV14 and TRBJ2-1, with D possibly called TRBD1 or TRBD2 (5 bases each). The CDR3 contains 15 residues. Between the trimmed V and J ends, which lost 4 bases and 5 bases, there was a span of 15 bases. CDR1 is SGHDN and CDR2 is FVKESK in the germline V gene. The CDR3 nucleotides read TGTGCCAGCAGCCCTTTTAGGGGAGTGGACAATGAGCAGTTCTTC. It encodes CASSPFRGVDNEQFF.

This chain links TRBV7-6 with TRBJ2-3; tentative D call: TRBD2 (5 bases). Germline CDR1 reads SGHVS; CDR2 reads FNYEAQ. CDR3 length: 15 amino acids. V dropped 5 bases and J dropped 1 base, with 13 bases sitting between them. This chain's CDR3 is CASSPSGTGTDTQYF. CDR3 DNA: TGTGCCAGCAGCCCCAGCGGAACGGGCACAGATACGCAGTATTTT.

V gene TRBV11-3 combines with J gene TRBJ2-4; TRBD1 matches at 9 bases. Looked up from germline, CDR1 is SGHNT and CDR2 is YENEEA. The CDR3 runs to 17 residues. The ends lost 3 bases at V and 0 bases at J; junction bases unmatched: 6. CDR3 protein: CASSFGGQGKAKNIQYF. Written as DNA, the CDR3 is TGTGCCAGCAGCTTCGGCGGACAGGGGAAAGCCAAAAACATTCAGTACTTC.

V is TRBV6-1 and J is TRBJ2-7; TRBD2 is a possible D gene (6 bases). Germline V gene data show CDR1 as MNHNS and CDR2 as SASEGT. This CDR3 comprises 15 residues. V was shortened by 7 bases and J by 6 bases, with 22 bases between the two germline ends. CDR3 protein: CASTRAGGRLVEQYF. In nucleotides, the CDR3 is TGTGCCAGCACCAGAGCCGGGGGTAGACTGGTCGAGCAGTACTTC.

The rearrangement uses TRBV28 and TRBJ1-2, with a weak D call TRBD1 (6 bases). Germline CDR1 is MDHEN and CDR2 is SYDVKM. This CDR3 has 14 amino acids. Trimming removed 7 bases from V and 2 bases from J, with 14 bases in between. Written as DNA, the CDR3 is TGTGCCAGCACCGTGGACAGCGTCAACTATGGCTACACCTTC. As protein: CASTVDSVNYGYTF.

This clone was observed a single time. The chain employs TRBV11-3 and TRBJ2-3, with D tentatively TRBD1 (5 bases). CDR1 is SGHNT, CDR2 YENEEA, per germline. The CDR3 loop spans 15 amino acids. Trimming stripped 1 base from V and 6 bases from J, with 14 bases between. CDR3 amino acids: CASSLGGQPYDTQYF. The CDR3 nucleotides read TGTGCCAGCAGCTTAGGGGGCCAGCCTTACGATACGCAGTATTTT.

The gene calls are TRBV28 and TRBJ1-2; no reliable D call. The length of the CDR3 is 14 residues. V was cut by 4 bases and J by 2 bases, with 11 bases left in between. Per germline, CDR1 MDHEN and CDR2 SYDVKM. CDR3 DNA: TGTGCCAGCAGTTCGGACGGATGGAACTATGGCTACACCTTC. The encoded protein is CASSSDGWNYGYTF.

The chain uses TRBV27 and TRBJ1-2; no firm D call. V dropped 6 bases and J dropped 4 bases, with 15 bases sitting between them. CDR3 length: 14 residues. Germline CDR1 reads MNHEY; CDR2 reads SMNVEV (reference sequence). CDR3 DNA: TGTGCCAGCAGCCCCACGTTGGTGGCCTATGGCTACACCTTC. Protein sequence: CASSPTLVAYGYTF.

V gene TRBV6-6 combines with J gene TRBJ2-5, with D perhaps TRBD1 or TRBD2 (6 bases each). The CDR3 runs 16 residues. Deletions cut 2 bases from V and 4 bases from J, with 17 bases between. Per the germline V gene, CDR1 is MNHNY and CDR2 is SVGAGI (reference sequence). The CDR3 bases are TGTGCCAGCAGTTACCCTTCTGGGGGGCCGGGAGAGACCCAGTACTTC. Amino acid sequence: CASSYPSGGPGETQYF.